Following are 22 T cell receptor beta chains from one sample sequenced in a study of OX40 agonist ivuxolimab in advanced cancers. The repertoire was sequenced with immunoSEQ multiplex PCR; TCRdb's copy has only in-frame clones and lacks some. The sample has roughly 120,000 clones; 80% to 90% are singletons. The source material was CD4+ or CD8+ T cells sorted from blood, sampled in a trial of the OX40 agonist ivuxolimab. These TCRs come from an adult with an advanced solid tumor such as melanoma, head and neck, liver or kidney cancer.

The V call is TRBV19, the J call TRBJ1-5, with TRBD1 as a possible D gene (6 bases). CDR1 and CDR2 from the germline V gene are LNHDA and SQIVND (reference sequence). The germline V and J ends were trimmed by 9 bases and 0 bases, with 12 bases remaining between them. The CDR3 runs 14 residues. The CDR3 sequence: CASRGWISNQPQHF. As DNA, the CDR3 is TGTGCCAGCAGGGGTTGGATTAGCAATCAGCCCCAGCATTTT.

This clone was seen a handful of times. The rearrangement links TRBV5-1 to TRBJ1-1, with 7 bases aligning to TRBD1. The CDR3 runs 14 residues. V lost 3 bases, J lost 1 base, and 3 bases stayed unmatched. Germline assignment: CDR1 SGHRS and CDR2 YFSETQ. CDR3 nucleotides: TGCGCCAGCAGCTCTAGGGACAGGAACACTGAAGCTTTCTTT. Protein: CASSSRDRNTEAFF.

J is TRBJ2-2 and V is TRBV2, with 7 positions matching TRBD2. This CDR3 contains 15 residues. The germline V gene encodes CDR1 SNHLY and CDR2 FYNNEI. The trim removed 7 bases at V and 2 bases at J, leaving 7 bases unmatched. The CDR3 sequence is CASISSGVNTGELFF. The CDR3 bases are TGTGCCAGCATCTCCAGCGGGGTAAACACCGGGGAGCTGTTTTTT.

This chain joins TRBV28 and TRBJ2-7; D is unclear. The CDR3 length is 17 residues. V shed 3 bases and J shed 0 bases, with 18 bases lying between them. Germline assignment: CDR1 MDHEN and CDR2 SYDVKM. As DNA, the CDR3 is TGTGCCAGCAGTTTCCCCACGACACTGGCCTTCTCCTACGAGCAGTACTTC. Amino acids: CASSFPTTLAFSYEQYF.

The chain carries TRBV27 and TRBJ1-4; D is unclear. The CDR3 runs to 15 residues. From germline, CDR1 is MNHEY and CDR2 SMNVEV (reference sequence). V shed 8 bases and J shed 0 bases, with 13 bases lying between them. The CDR3 coding sequence is TGTGCCAGCGCGATTGGACGGGCAACTAATGAAAAACTGTTTTTT. Encoded protein: CASAIGRATNEKLFF.

The rearrangement joins TRBV18 to TRBJ1-1, with no clear D. Germline values: CDR1 KGHSH, CDR2 LQKENI. Trimming took 1 base from V and 2 from J, leaving 11 bases between them. The CDR3 has 15 amino acids. CDR3 loop: CASSPRRGTNTEAFF. Here the CDR3 DNA reads TGTGCCAGCTCACCACGACGGGGTACAAACACTGAAGCTTTCTTT.

The V and J genes are TRBV28 and TRBJ2-1; D is unclear. The CDR3 has 15 residues. The ends were cut back, 4 bases at V and 5 bases at J, with 15 bases in the middle. Germline V gene sequence: CDR1 MDHEN, CDR2 SYDVKM. CDR3 amino acids: CASSSPGTPNNEQFF. In nucleotides, the CDR3 is TGTGCCAGCAGTTCCCCTGGAACACCCAACAATGAGCAGTTCTTC. The variable domain in full, completed from reference TRBV28 and TRBJ2-1, reads DVKVTQSSRYLVKRTGEKVFLECVQDMDHENMFWYRQDPGLGLRLIYFSYDVKMKEKGDIPEGYSVSREKKERFSLILESASTNQTSMYLCASSSPGTPNNEQFFGPGTRLTVL.

The genes are TRBV28 and TRBJ2-5; 9 nucleotides match TRBD2. Germline V gives CDR1 MDHEN, CDR2 SYDVKM. The V gene end was trimmed by 5 bases and the J gene end by 5 bases; junction bases not matched to a gene: 3. This CDR3 region has 13 residues. CDR3 in amino acids: CASSGSGRETQYF. CDR3 bases: TGTGCCAGCAGTGGGAGCGGGAGGGAGACCCAGTACTTC.

V and J are TRBV7-2 and TRBJ2-7; D may be TRBD1 (5 bases). Trimming stripped 5 bases from V and 7 bases from J, with 12 bases between. The CDR3 has 12 residues. Germline values: CDR1 SGHTA, CDR2 FQGNSA. This chain's CDR3 is CASSPRVGEQYF. For the CDR3, the DNA is TGTGCCAGCAGCCCCAGGGTGGGGGAGCAGTACTTC.

CDR3 coding DNA: TGTGCCAGCAGCTTGGAACTAGCGGGGGAAAATGAGCAGTTCTTC. Its protein product is CASSLELAGENEQFF. V and J are TRBV5-8 and TRBJ2-1, with 11 bases aligning to TRBD2. Germline V gives CDR1 SGHTS, CDR2 YDEGEE. The CDR3 has 15 residues. Trimming took 0 bases from V and 7 from J; bases not matched to a gene: 3. Full variable domain (outside the CDR3, taken from reference TRBV5-8 and TRBJ2-1): EAGVTQSPTHLIKTRGQQATLRCSPISGHTSVYWYQQALGLGLQFLLWYDEGEERNRGNFPPRFSGRQFPNYSSELNVNALELEDSALYLCASSLELAGENEQFFGPGTRLTVL.

The chain couples TRBV6-6 to TRBJ1-2; 7 bases map to TRBD1. Germline CDR1 is MNHNY and CDR2 is SVGAGI (reference sequence). The CDR3 is made up of 13 amino acids. Losses at the gene ends were 6 bases for V and 1 base for J; bases not matched to a gene: 2. CDR3 in DNA: TGTGCCAGCAGGGGACAGAATAACTATGGCTACACCTTC. It codes for CASRGQNNYGYTF.

The J gene is TRBJ2-6, the V gene TRBV13; D is uncertain. From germline, CDR1 is PRHDT and CDR2 FYEKMQ (reference sequence). V was pared by 7 bases and J by 0 bases, with 13 bases between. The CDR3 is 16 residues long. The CDR3 spells CASTIGWGSGANVLTF. The CDR3 DNA follows: TGTGCCAGCACTATCGGGTGGGGCTCTGGGGCCAACGTCCTGACTTTC.

This clone has only one observation. The rearrangement links TRBV7-8 to TRBJ1-1; D possibly corresponds to TRBD1 (5 bases). The CDR3 has 16 residues. Deletions cut 3 bases from V and 0 bases from J, with 14 bases between. Germline V gene sequence: CDR1 SGHVS, CDR2 FQNEAQ. The CDR3 here is CASSFQPGTVNTEAFF. CDR3 DNA: TGTGCCAGCAGCTTTCAACCCGGGACGGTGAACACTGAAGCTTTCTTT.

This clone occurred once. V is TRBV2 and J is TRBJ1-4, with D maybe TRBD1 (5 bases). This CDR3 is built from 13 residues. In germline, CDR1 is SNHLY, CDR2 FYNNEI. Trimming left V 5 bases short and J 7 bases short, with 11 bases between. DNA for the CDR3: TGTGCCAGCAGTCAACAGGAGGGTGAAAAACTGTTTTTT. It encodes CASSQQEGEKLFF.

This chain uses TRBV5-4 with TRBJ1-2; TRBD1 matches at 8 bases. J was trimmed by 0 bases and V by 4 bases; bases with no gene match: 14. CDR3 length: 18 residues. Germline CDR1 and CDR2: SGHNT and YYREEE (reference sequence). CDR3 sequence (DNA): TGTGCCAGCAGCCCGGTTCAGGGGGCGCGCCTACCTAACTATGGCTACACCTTC. Its protein is CASSPVQGARLPNYGYTF.

The chain has TRBV28 and TRBJ2-1; no definite D call. Germline loops: CDR1 MDHEN, CDR2 SYDVKM. Trimming cost V 8 bases and J 0 bases, with 11 bases left between them. This CDR3 region has 14 residues. The CDR3 sequence is CASEDQSSYNEQFF. DNA of the CDR3: TGTGCCAGCGAAGACCAGAGCTCCTACAATGAGCAGTTCTTC.

Comment on this clone: One end of the junction is discordant with germline, which a read error may explain. The CDR3 loop is CASSLVPGSGIYF. Written as DNA, the CDR3 is TGTGCCAGCAGCTTAGTACCGGGCTCTGGGATTTACTTC. The chain combines TRBV11-2 with TRBJ1-2, with D uncertain. Germline V gene lookup returns CDR1 SGHAT and CDR2 FQNNGV. This CDR3 comprises 13 residues.

The rearrangement joins TRBV7-2 to TRBJ2-7; possibly TRBD2 for D (7 bases). Germline V gene lookup returns CDR1 SGHTA and CDR2 FQGNSA. Trimming took 1 base from V and 3 from J, leaving 13 bases between them. This CDR3 is built from 15 residues. The CDR3 loop is CASSLEPRGGYEQYF. The CDR3 DNA follows: TGTGCCAGCAGCTTAGAACCTAGGGGGGGCTACGAGCAGTACTTC. Variable domain in full (rest from reference TRBV7-2 and TRBJ2-7): GAGVSQSPSNKVTEKGKDVELRCDPISGHTALYWYRQSLGQGLEFLIYFQGNSAPDKSGLPSDRFSAERTGGSVSTLTIQRTQQEDSAVYLCASSLEPRGGYEQYFGPGTRLTVT.

The chain couples TRBV2 to TRBJ1-2; D gene unclear. Germline V CDR1 and CDR2: SNHLY, FYNNEI. The CDR3 consists of 11 residues. Trimming left V 7 bases short and J 13 bases short, with 16 bases between. The CDR3 sequence is CASKEAVTLTF. The CDR3 DNA is TGTGCCAGCAAAGAAGCAGTCACCCTCACCTTC.

V is TRBV10-2 and J is TRBJ1-2; no definite D call. CDR3 length: 11 residues. The V end was cut by 8 bases, the J end by 8 bases, with 12 bases between. The germline gives CDR1 WSHSY, CDR2 SAAADI. This CDR3 is CASGSGRGYTF. The CDR3 coding sequence is TGCGCCAGCGGGTCCGGGCGAGGCTACACCTTC.

This sequence joins TRBV7-8 and TRBJ1-5; D remains ambiguous. CDR3 length: 14 amino acids. V lost 5 bases and J 4 bases, leaving 12 bases between the germline ends. CDR1 and CDR2 from the germline V gene are SGHVS and FQNEAQ. CDR3 in amino acids: CASSQPRANQPQHF. The CDR3 DNA reads TGTGCCAGCAGCCAACCCCGGGCAAATCAGCCCCAGCATTTT.

The chain is built from TRBV19 and TRBJ1-5; D perhaps matches TRBD1 (6 bases). Germline lookup yields CDR1 LNHDA and CDR2 SQIVND (reference sequence). CDR3 length: 14 amino acids. The V and J ends lost 7 bases and 5 bases respectively, with 15 bases between them. For the CDR3, the DNA is TGTGCCAGTATAGGACGGAGGGGGGATCAGCCCCAGCATTTT. It codes for CASIGRRGDQPQHF. Using reference TRBV19 and TRBJ1-5 for the parts outside the CDR3, the full variable domain is DGGITQSPKYLFRKEGQNVTLSCEQNLNHDAMYWYRQDPGQGLRLIYYSQIVNDFQKGDIAEGYSVSREKKESFPLTVTSAQKNPTAFYLCASIGRRGDQPQHFGDGTRLSIL.